These 32 T cell receptor beta chains share one sample of origin, sequenced in a study of human T cells and chemical hapten exposure. MiXCR, run by TCRdb on the RACE reads, gives a single entry per CDR3 protein. The repertoire includes more than 75,000 distinct CDR3 sequences, roughly 9.1% of them detected once, and about 3.5% sits in the top ten. Time point meaning: pre-sensitization, week 0. Treatment given: therapeutic diphenylcyclopropenone sensitization with weekly scalp DPC. Specimen: whole blood, collected in connection with sensitization to the hapten diphenylcyclopropenone (DPC). The receptors were sampled from a woman aged 40-49 years with alopecia areata. Some clones in this sample may be carry-over from other donors' samples.

This clonotype was observed at least ten times. The chain employs TRBV28 and TRBJ2-1; 8 bases align to TRBD2. The CDR3 has 15 residues. CDR1 is MDHEN, CDR2 SYDVKM, per germline. With V trimmed by 6 bases and J by 0 bases, 4 bases remained unmatched. The CDR3 reads CASSRGLDSYNEQFF. DNA of the CDR3: TGTGCCAGCAGCCGGGGACTAGACTCCTACAATGAGCAGTTCTTC.

This clonotype was seen a single time. The V gene is TRBV11-2, the J gene TRBJ2-2; D possibly corresponds to TRBD1 (5 bases). Germline CDR1 is SGHAT and CDR2 is FQNNGV. V dropped 5 bases and J dropped 6 bases, with 13 bases sitting between them. The CDR3 extends over 14 amino acids. In DNA, the CDR3 is TGTGCCAGCAGCGGGCGTACAGGTGCCGGGGAGCTGTTTTTT. This sequence encodes CASSGRTGAGELFF.

This clonotype has at least ten counts. The chain couples TRBV11-2 to TRBJ2-7; D is uncertain. Germline V gene sequence: CDR1 SGHAT, CDR2 FQNNGV. This CDR3 comprises 11 residues. V shed 3 bases and J shed 7 bases, with 7 bases lying between them. CDR3 protein: CASSFIGEQYF. As DNA, the CDR3 is TGTGCCAGCAGCTTCATTGGGGAGCAGTACTTC.

This clonotype was counted ten times or more. This chain uses TRBV4-3 with TRBJ1-2, with 7 bases lining up with TRBD1. The germline gives CDR1 LGHNA, CDR2 YSLEER. CDR3 length: 14 residues. Losses at the gene ends were 0 bases for V and 5 bases for J; bases not matched to a gene: 3. CDR3 DNA sequence: TGCGCCAGCAGCCAAGACAGGGGGTCTTATGGCTACACCTTC. It codes for CASSQDRGSYGYTF.

This clonotype has at least ten counts. V is TRBV7-8 and J is TRBJ2-1; 7 nucleotides agree with TRBD2. The CDR3 totals 15 residues. Germline V gene lookup returns CDR1 SGHVS and CDR2 FQNEAQ. V shed 0 bases, J shed 3 bases, and the junction held 2 bases outside the gene matches. This CDR3 reads CASSLARDYYNEQFF. Here the CDR3 DNA reads TGTGCCAGCAGCTTAGCCCGGGACTACTACAATGAGCAGTTCTTC.

Only a few counts were recorded for this clonotype. The CDR3 nucleotides read TGTGCCAGCAGTTACGGGCAGGGAACTGGAAAACTGTTTTTT. It is translated as CASSYGQGTGKLFF. V gene TRBV6-5 combines with J gene TRBJ1-4; the D gene is possibly TRBD1 (5 bases). CDR3 length: 14 amino acids. The germline gives CDR1 MNHEY, CDR2 SVGAGI. Trimming pared 2 bases from V and 10 bases from J, leaving 14 bases between.

This clonotype was picked up many times. CDR3: CASSFPPGQGADSGELFF. In nucleotides, the CDR3 is TGTGCCAGCAGTTTTCCGCCGGGACAGGGGGCGGATTCGGGGGAGCTGTTTTTT. The chain uses TRBV28 and TRBJ2-2, with 12 bases aligning to TRBD1. CDR3 length: 18 residues. Unmatched junction bases numbered 13, after V lost 3 bases and J lost 8 bases. Germline CDR1 and CDR2: MDHEN and SYDVKM.

Notes on this clonotype: A single base separates this from a much larger clone, so it may be a read error. The rearrangement joins TRBV28 to TRBJ1-6; D uncertain. The CDR3 totals 16 residues. Germline V gene lookup returns CDR1 MDHEN and CDR2 SYDVKM. The CDR3 here is CANSLWAGSYGSPLHF. The CDR3 coding sequence is TGTGCCAACAGTTTATGGGCGGGGTCATATGGATCACCCCTCCACTTT.

This clonotype was seen a handful of times. This sequence joins TRBV6-1 and TRBJ2-3; maybe TRBD2 (6 bases). The CDR3 length is 17 residues. V shed 2 bases and J shed 2 bases, with 17 bases lying between them. Germline lookup yields CDR1 MNHNS and CDR2 SASEGT. CDR3 DNA: TGTGCCAGCAGTGAATTAGCGGCAATAGGTTTCACAGATACGCAGTATTTT. It codes for CASSELAAIGFTDTQYF.

In its sample, this clonotype was seen a few times. This sequence joins TRBV9 and TRBJ2-2, with TRBD1 matching over 7 bases. Germline lookup yields CDR1 SGDLS and CDR2 YYNGEE. With 4 bases clipped from V and 3 bases from J, the junction kept 15 bases outside the gene matches. The CDR3 runs to 18 residues. DNA of the CDR3: TGTGCCAGCAGCCCTGAGGGGGCCAGGGCGCTCTACACCGGGGAGCTGTTTTTT. This sequence encodes CASSPEGARALYTGELFF.

In its sample, this clonotype was seen a few times. The rearrangement uses TRBV12-3 or TRBV12-4 and TRBJ1-2, with D perhaps matching TRBD1 (5 bases). The CDR3 consists of 13 residues. V shed 6 bases and J shed 4 bases, with 12 bases lying between them. CDR3 loop: CASSKADSYGYTF. The CDR3 DNA reads TGTGCCAGCAGCAAAGCTGACAGCTATGGCTACACCTTC.

This clonotype was seen repeatedly, ten times or more. V gene TRBV19 combines with J gene TRBJ1-2, with a possible D match to TRBD1 (5 bases). V dropped 7 bases and J dropped 5 bases, with 11 bases sitting between them. The germline CDR1 and CDR2 sequences are LNHDA and SQIVND (reference sequence). The CDR3 covers 12 residues. In DNA, the CDR3 is TGTGCCAGTACCCGGACAACGTATGGCTACACCTTC. This translates into CASTRTTYGYTF.

The chain has TRBV6-2 or TRBV6-3 and TRBJ2-2; D unclear. The V end was cut by 2 bases, the J end by 5 bases, with 6 bases between. The CDR3 is 13 residues long. CDR1 is MNHEY and CDR2 is SVGEGT in the germline V gene. The CDR3 loop reads CASSYVETGELFF. CDR3 DNA: TGTGCCAGCAGTTACGTTGAGACCGGGGAGCTGTTTTTT.

This clonotype occurred many times. The chain joins TRBV4-1 to TRBJ1-5; D remains ambiguous. Trimming stripped 0 bases from V and 4 bases from J, with 10 bases between. The CDR3 is 15 residues long. CDR1 MGHRA and CDR2 YSYEKL come from the germline V gene. The CDR3 DNA reads TGCGCCAGCAGCCAAGACCCTACTCAAAATCAGCCCCAGCATTTT. Translating gives CASSQDPTQNQPQHF.

The gene calls are TRBV20-1 and TRBJ2-7; D perhaps matches TRBD1 (6 bases). Germline CDR1 DFQATT, CDR2 SNEGSKA (reference sequence). The V gene lost 5 bases and the J gene lost 10 bases, with 12 bases spanning the gap. The CDR3 contains 10 residues. Here the CDR3 reads CSAQGQGQYF. CDR3 nucleotides: TGCAGTGCTCAGGGACAAGGACAGTACTTC.

This clonotype was detected a few times. The CDR3 region has the DNA TGTGCCAGCAGTCAGGACACTCGGAACACTGAAGCTTTCTTT. It codes for CASSQDTRNTEAFF. This sequence joins TRBV12-3 or TRBV12-4 and TRBJ1-1; perhaps TRBD1 as D (5 bases). V was clipped by 5 bases and J by 1 base, with 11 bases between them. There are 14 residues in the CDR3.

This clonotype was seen many times. This chain links TRBV11-3 with TRBJ2-1; TRBD1 matches 10 bases. This CDR3 spans 16 amino acids. The ends lost 4 bases at V and 6 bases at J; junction bases unmatched: 9. The germline CDR1 and CDR2 sequences are SGHNT and YENEEA. CDR3 protein: CASSSRQGAGRNEQFF. The CDR3 DNA reads as TGTGCCAGCAGCTCGAGACAGGGGGCAGGACGCAATGAGCAGTTCTTC.

This clonotype was seen ten or more times. This chain joins TRBV6-5 and TRBJ1-4; 8 nucleotides agree with TRBD1. The J segment lost 7 bases and the V segment lost 1 base, leaving 2 bases of the junction unmatched. This CDR3 has 14 residues. The germline V gene has CDR1 MNHEY and CDR2 SVGAGI. The CDR3 loop reads CASSYYRGGEKLFF. The CDR3 coding sequence is TGTGCCAGCAGTTACTACAGGGGGGGTGAAAAACTGTTTTTT.

This clonotype has only a few counts. This sequence joins TRBV6-2 or TRBV6-3 and TRBJ2-3, with TRBD2 matching 11 bases. Germline V gene lookup returns CDR1 MNHEY and CDR2 SVGEGT. The CDR3 contains 18 residues. The V segment lost 2 bases and the J segment 4 bases; nucleotides outside the gene matches: 11. CDR3 region: CASSYPSSGGRWSDTQYF. CDR3 coding DNA: TGTGCCAGCAGTTACCCCTCTAGCGGGGGGCGGTGGTCAGATACGCAGTATTTT.

This clonotype was detected only a few times. J is TRBJ2-3 and V is TRBV4-2; 12 nucleotides line up with TRBD1. V gave up 4 bases and J gave up 4 bases; unmatched junction bases: 6. The CDR3 has 16 residues. Germline CDR1 reads LGHNA; CDR2 reads YNFKEQ. CDR3 residues: CASSLSGTGGSDTQYF. The CDR3 region has the DNA TGTGCCAGCAGCCTTTCCGGGACAGGGGGCTCAGATACGCAGTATTTT.

The gene calls are TRBV27 and TRBJ1-6; D call uncertain. V lost 6 bases, J lost 9 bases, and 9 bases lay in between. Germline V lookup: CDR1 MNHEY, CDR2 SMNVEV (reference sequence). The length of the CDR3 is 12 residues. The CDR3 bases are TGTGCCAGCAGCCCCGGACCTTCACCCCTCCACTTT. Translating gives CASSPGPSPLHF.

This chain links TRBV15 with TRBJ2-7; either TRBD1 or TRBD2 may fit D (6 bases each). The CDR3 extends over 13 amino acids. Germline-derived CDR1 and CDR2 are LNHNV and YYDKDF (reference sequence). Trimming cost V 6 bases and J 2 bases, with 11 bases left between them. The CDR3 nucleotides are TGTGCCACCAGGCGGAGGGGGGCCTACGAGCAGTACTTC. It codes for CATRRRGAYEQYF.

This clonotype was counted ten times or more. The V gene is TRBV6-1, the J gene TRBJ2-3; no firm D call. V lost 4 bases and J lost 2, with 7 bases in between. Germline V gene lookup returns CDR1 MNHNS and CDR2 SASEGT. The CDR3 is 13 amino acids. DNA for the CDR3: TGTGCCAGCAGTGTTGTAGACACAGATACGCAGTATTTT. As protein: CASSVVDTDTQYF.

This clonotype was counted many times. The J gene is TRBJ2-7, the V gene TRBV9; tentative D call: TRBD1 (5 bases). CDR1 is SGDLS and CDR2 is YYNGEE in the germline V gene. The CDR3 runs 14 residues. V lost 0 bases to trimming and J lost 2 bases, with 9 bases between them. CDR3 in DNA: TGTGCCAGCAGCGTAGAGGCCAGGGCCTACGAGCAGTACTTC. It encodes CASSVEARAYEQYF.

The table lists this clonotype with many counts. The CDR3 DNA is TGTGCCAGCAGCCCGGGACTAGCGGGGGGTGAGACCCAGTACTTC. Protein: CASSPGLAGGETQYF. This rearrangement joins TRBV11-2 to TRBJ2-5, with 15 nucleotides matching TRBD2. The CDR3 has 15 residues. Germline V CDR1 and CDR2: SGHAT, FQNNGV. J lost 5 bases, V lost 5 bases, and 3 bases had no gene match.

The chain carries TRBV20-1 and TRBJ2-1; 9 positions match TRBD2. Germline CDR1 and CDR2: DFQATT and SNEGSKA (reference sequence). This CDR3 has 17 residues. V lost 0 bases to trimming and J lost 2 bases; unmatched junction nucleotides: 8. In nucleotides, the CDR3 is TGCAGTGCTAGAGAATTGCGCGGGGGGGCTCCCTACAATGAGCAGTTCTTC. Amino acid sequence: CSARELRGGAPYNEQFF.

This clonotype occurred a few times. The chain employs TRBV6-5 and TRBJ1-2; D perhaps matches TRBD1 (5 bases). From germline, CDR1 is MNHEY and CDR2 SVGAGI. Deletions cut 7 bases from V and 8 bases from J, with 20 bases between. The CDR3 covers 14 residues. This chain's CDR3 is CASTYGQGSGGYTF. CDR3 sequence (DNA): TGTGCCAGCACCTACGGGCAGGGATCGGGAGGCTACACCTTC.

This clonotype was counted ten times or more. The chain employs TRBV5-1 and TRBJ2-2, with a weak D call TRBD2 (7 bases). Germline V CDR1 and CDR2: SGHRS, YFSETQ. CDR3 length equals 18 residues. The V gene lost 4 bases and the J gene lost 3 bases, with 22 bases spanning the gap. DNA of the CDR3: TGCGCCAGCAGCCCCTTGGCGGGGGCACTACCTTACACCGGGGAGCTGTTTTTT. Translated, it gives CASSPLAGALPYTGELFF.

This clonotype was detected ten times or more. The genes are TRBV11-2 and TRBJ1-1; D unresolved. This CDR3 contains 16 residues. Trimming pared 5 bases from V and 1 base from J, leaving 17 bases between. CDR1 SGHAT and CDR2 FQNNGV come from the germline V gene. The CDR3 coding sequence is TGTGCCAGCAGCCCTCGTTATTCGGCCTCGAACACTGAAGCTTTCTTT. Translated, it gives CASSPRYSASNTEAFF.

This clonotype was detected many times. This chain's CDR3 is CASSWGRQNYGYTF. Here the CDR3 DNA reads TGTGCCAGCAGCTGGGGACGACAGAACTATGGCTACACCTTC. The chain combines TRBV7-8 with TRBJ1-2; maybe TRBD1 (5 bases). Trimming removed 4 bases from V and 2 bases from J, with 11 bases in between. CDR3 length: 14 amino acids. Germline CDR1 reads SGHVS; CDR2 reads FQNEAQ.

There are many counts of this clonotype. The V call is TRBV4-3, the J call TRBJ2-7; 11 nucleotides match TRBD1. V dropped 2 bases and J dropped 2; count of bases not matched to a gene: 2. CDR1 is LGHNA, CDR2 YSLEER, per germline. The CDR3 totals 15 residues. CDR3 amino acids: CASSQRDRGTYEQYF. CDR3 DNA: TGCGCCAGCAGCCAAAGGGACAGGGGGACCTACGAGCAGTACTTC.

This clonotype was counted a few times. This chain links TRBV6-5 with TRBJ2-6, with D unresolved. V was clipped by 3 bases and J by 0 bases, with 12 bases between them. This CDR3 has 17 residues. The germline V gene has CDR1 MNHEY and CDR2 SVGAGI. As DNA, the CDR3 is TGTGCCAGCAGTTATAGAACTACCAACTCTGGGGCCAACGTCCTGACTTTC. It encodes CASSYRTTNSGANVLTF.